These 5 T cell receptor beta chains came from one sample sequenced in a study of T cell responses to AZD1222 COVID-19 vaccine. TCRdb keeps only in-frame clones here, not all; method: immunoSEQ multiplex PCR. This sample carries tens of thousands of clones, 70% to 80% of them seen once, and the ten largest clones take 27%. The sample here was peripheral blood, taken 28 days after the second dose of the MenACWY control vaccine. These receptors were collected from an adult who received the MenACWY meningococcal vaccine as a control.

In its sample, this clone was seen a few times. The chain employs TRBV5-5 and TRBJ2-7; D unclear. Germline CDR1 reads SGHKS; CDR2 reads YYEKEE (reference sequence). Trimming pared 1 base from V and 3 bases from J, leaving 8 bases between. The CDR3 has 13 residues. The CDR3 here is CASSLIGNYEQYF. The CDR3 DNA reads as TGTGCCAGCAGCTTGATCGGAAACTACGAGCAGTACTTC.

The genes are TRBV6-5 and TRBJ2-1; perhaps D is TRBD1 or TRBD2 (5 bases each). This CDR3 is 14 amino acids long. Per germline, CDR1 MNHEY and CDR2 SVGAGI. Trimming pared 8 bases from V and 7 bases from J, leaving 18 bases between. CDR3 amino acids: CASALEGLGNEQFF. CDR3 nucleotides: TGTGCCAGCGCTTTAGAGGGGCTTGGGAATGAGCAGTTCTTC.

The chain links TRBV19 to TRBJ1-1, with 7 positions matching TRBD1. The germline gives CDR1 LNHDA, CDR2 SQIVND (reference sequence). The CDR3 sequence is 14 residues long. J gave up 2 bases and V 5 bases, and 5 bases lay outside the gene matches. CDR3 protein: CASSLTGPNTEAFF. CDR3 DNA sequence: TGTGCCAGTAGTTTGACAGGGCCTAACACTGAAGCTTTCTTT.

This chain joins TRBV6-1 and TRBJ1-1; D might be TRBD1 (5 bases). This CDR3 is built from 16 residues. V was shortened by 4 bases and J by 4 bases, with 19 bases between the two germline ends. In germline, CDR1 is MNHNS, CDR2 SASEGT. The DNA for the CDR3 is TGTGCCAGCAGTGGGACAAACGTCGTGTCGGTCACTGAAGCTTTCTTT. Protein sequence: CASSGTNVVSVTEAFF.

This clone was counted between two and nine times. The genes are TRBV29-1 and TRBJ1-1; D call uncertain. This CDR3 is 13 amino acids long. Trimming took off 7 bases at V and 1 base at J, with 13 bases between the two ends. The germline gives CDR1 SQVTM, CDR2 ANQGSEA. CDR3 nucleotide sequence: TGCAGCGGCAAGCAGAATAAGAACACTGAAGCTTTCTTT. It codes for CSGKQNKNTEAFF.